These T cell receptor beta chains were read from a single sample in a study of T cell repertoires in cytomegalovirus infection. TCRdb re-analysed the reads in MiXCR, keeping a single row per CDR3 protein. Seen here are about 190,000 distinct CDR3 sequences, 28% observed once, and the top ten hold roughly 32%. The specimen was PBMCs. These receptors were taken from a human donor in good health (CMV status not recorded). Some clones in this sample may be carry-over from other donors' samples. Both conserved end residues are part of each CDR3. Fields, in order: CDR3 protein, CDR3 DNA, V gene, J gene, D gene, clone size. The D gene is left open where the match is weak. A clone size is listed for some rows: how often the clone was seen (once, few, many), or a class if it is expanded.

CASSSEAGQTHEQYF,TGTGCCAGCAGCTCTGAAGCCGGACAAACCCACGAGCAGTACTTC,TRBV11-3,TRBJ2-7,NA,few
CASSLRPNQPQHF,TGTGCCAGCAGCTTACGCCCGAATCAGCCCCAGCATTTT,TRBV7-3,TRBJ1-5,NA,many
CASSSGTPYQETQYF,TGTGCCAGCAGCTCCGGGACCCCGTACCAAGAGACCCAGTACTTC,TRBV7-8,TRBJ2-5,NA,few
CASSLDYDEQFF,TGTGCCAGCAGCTTAGATTATGATGAGCAGTTCTTC,TRBV7-2,TRBJ2-1,NA,many
CASSPSGGLDTGELFF,TGTGCCAGCAGCCCCTCGGGGGGGCTCGACACCGGGGAGCTGTTTTTT,TRBV12-3/TRBV12-4,TRBJ2-2,TRBD2,few
CASSLVTNQPQHF,TGTGCCAGCAGCTTAGTAACAAATCAGCCCCAGCATTTT,TRBV7-2,TRBJ1-5,NA,many
CAISEGYTEAFF,TGTGCCATCAGTGAAGGGTACACTGAAGCTTTCTTT,TRBV10-3,TRBJ1-1,NA,few
CASSQAGGARDYGYTF,TGCGCCAGCAGCCAAGCTGGCGGGGCGAGAGACTATGGCTACACCTTC,TRBV4-1,TRBJ1-2,NA,NA
CASSSGTLGEQYF,TGTGCCAGTAGTTCCGGGACGCTAGGGGAGCAGTACTTC,TRBV19,TRBJ2-7,NA,few
CASSLISGDEQYF,TGTGCCAGCAGCTTAATTTCAGGGGACGAGCAGTACTTC,TRBV7-3,TRBJ2-7,NA,NA
CASSLDQGNIQYF,TGTGCCAGCAGCTTGGATCAGGGAAACATTCAGTACTTC,TRBV7-3,TRBJ2-4,NA,few
CASSWLITGELFF,TGTGCCAGCAGCTGGCTCATTACCGGGGAGCTGTTTTTT,TRBV7-2,TRBJ2-2,NA,few
CASSLNWGDGYGYTF,TGTGCCAGCAGCTTGAACTGGGGAGATGGGTATGGCTACACCTTC,TRBV7-6,TRBJ1-2,NA,NA
CASSLRAGLQPQHF,TGTGCCAGCAGCTTGCGGGCAGGGTTACAGCCCCAGCATTTT,TRBV5-6,TRBJ1-5,NA,NA
CASSTYREGNTGELFF,TGTGCCAGCAGCACTTACAGGGAGGGGAACACCGGGGAGCTGTTTTTT,TRBV9,TRBJ2-2,NA,NA
CASSGWTGGTTGELFF,TGTGCCAGCAGCGGTTGGACAGGGGGGACGACCGGGGAGCTGTTTTTT,TRBV7-4,TRBJ2-2,TRBD1,NA
CASSSPGRTYEQYF,TGTGCCAGCAGCTCCCCGGGACGGACCTACGAGCAGTACTTC,TRBV7-9,TRBJ2-7,NA,NA